This T cell receptor (beta chain) appears in the sequencing data of a study of blood T cell repertoires in COVID-19. Per the germline V gene, CDR1 is SGHNT and CDR2 is YYREEE (reference sequence). The CDR3 is made up of 17 amino acids. Between the trimmed V and J ends, which lost 1 base and 2 bases, there was a span of 15 bases. Enrolled during active infection, Seattle patients were then followed longitudinally. Clones were sequenced by immunoSEQ multiplex PCR, and TCRdb holds only the in-frame ones, with some missing. This table holds some 180,000 clones, around 79% found once. The TCR sequence derives from a woman in her forties with COVID-19, enrolled during active disease. The chain is built from TRBV5-4 and TRBJ2-2; D gene unclear. Sample: peripheral blood. In DNA form, the CDR3 reads TGTGCCAGCAGCTTGCGTGCCGACTCGTCAAACACCGGGGAGCTGTTTTTT. It encodes CASSLRADSSNTGELFF. Using reference TRBV5-4 and TRBJ2-2 for the parts outside the CDR3, the full variable domain is ETGVTQSPTHLIKTRGQQVTLRCSSQSGHNTVSWYQQALGQGPQFIFQYYREEENGRGNFPPRFSGLQFPNYSSELNVNALELDDSALYLCASSLRADSSNTGELFFGEGSRLTVL.